Following are 13 T cell receptor beta chains from one sample sequenced in a study of regulatory T cells in long-lasting Graves disease. As to time point: newly diagnosed GD, antithyroid drugs for less than 3 months. The authors made the TCR library using RNA they extracted from PBMCs. TCR beta libraries were built with iRepertoire HTBI primers and Arm-PCR of CDR3 regions. One entry per CDR3 protein results from TCRdb running MiXCR on the multiplex PCR reads. The data show approximately 350,000 distinct CDR3 sequences, about 16% seen once. This sample was also put to use in a study of T cells in Graves' hyperthyroidism and ophthalmopathy.

Sequencing used peripheral blood mononuclear cells (PBMCs), obtained at new diagnosis, from a patient treated with antithyroid drugs. These receptors came from a woman younger than 30 with Graves disease.

In its sample, this clonotype was seen many times. The genes are TRBV12-3 or TRBV12-4 and TRBJ2-4; D may correspond to TRBD1 or TRBD2 (5 bases each). The CDR3 is made up of 14 amino acids. Trimming stripped 5 bases from V and 0 bases from J, with 8 bases between. The CDR3 reads CASSGGLAKNIQYF. CDR3 nucleotide sequence: TGTGCCAGCAGTGGGGGATTAGCCAAAAACATTCAGTACTTC.

On this clonotype itself: Just one base apart from a much larger clone, this may be a read error. J is TRBJ1-2 and V is TRBV5-1; D is unclear. In germline, CDR1 is SGHRS, CDR2 YFSETQ. The V end was cut by 4 bases, the J end by 3 bases, with 13 bases between. The CDR3 has 14 amino acids. The chain's CDR3 is CASSISSEDYGYTF. CDR3 bases: TGCGCCAGCAGCATATCTAGTGAGGACTATGGCTACACCTTC.

This chain joins TRBV5-4 and TRBJ2-7; D gene unclear. Trimming stripped 5 bases from V and 12 bases from J, with 21 bases between. The CDR3 length is 13 residues. Germline-derived CDR1 and CDR2 are SGHNT and YYREEE (reference sequence). As DNA, the CDR3 is TGTGCCAGCAGTTCCATGATGCAAGGGTTTCGGTACTTC. Its protein is CASSSMMQGFRYF.

This clonotype was recorded a few times. This chain joins TRBV2 and TRBJ2-7; D unresolved. The CDR3 runs 14 residues. V was pared by 6 bases and J by 1 base, with 13 bases between. The germline gives CDR1 SNHLY, CDR2 FYNNEI. This CDR3 reads CASSRSLISYEQYF. As DNA, the CDR3 is TGTGCCAGCAGCCGGTCCCTGATATCCTACGAGCAGTACTTC.

This clonotype was counted once. V usage is TRBV6-1 and J usage is TRBJ1-5, with 8 nucleotides matching TRBD1. Germline CDR1 is MNHNS and CDR2 is SASEGT. Trimming at V came to 1 base and at J to 6 bases, leaving 8 bases not matched to a gene. CDR3 length: 16 residues. Here the CDR3 reads CASSEVPTGVGQPQHF. The CDR3 bases are TGTGCCAGCAGTGAAGTTCCGACAGGGGTAGGTCAGCCCCAGCATTTT.

Here the CDR3 reads CASSYPSGGSLYNEQFF. The CDR3 DNA follows: TGTGCCAGCAGTTACCCTAGCGGGGGGTCCCTCTACAATGAGCAGTTCTTC. The chain links TRBV6-2 or TRBV6-3 to TRBJ2-1; TRBD2 matches at 11 bases. V trimming: 2 bases; J trimming: 3 bases; junction bases outside the gene matches: 6. Germline V gene lookup returns CDR1 MNHEY and CDR2 SVGEGT. The CDR3 spans 17 residues.

This clonotype has just a few counts. The J gene is TRBJ1-1, the V gene TRBV27; a possible D gene is TRBD1 (5 bases). The V and J ends lost 6 bases and 0 bases respectively, with 11 bases between them. Germline values: CDR1 MNHEY, CDR2 SMNVEV (reference sequence). This CDR3 has 14 residues. CDR3 amino acids: CASRPGALNTEAFF. The CDR3 region has the DNA TGTGCCAGCAGACCCGGGGCCTTGAACACTGAAGCTTTCTTT.

This clonotype was seen ten or more times. The chain recombines TRBV5-1 with TRBJ2-1; a weak D match, TRBD2 (5 bases). The ends were cut back, 4 bases at V and 9 bases at J, with 14 bases in the middle. Germline V gene sequence: CDR1 SGHRS, CDR2 YFSETQ. The CDR3 runs to 13 residues. As DNA, the CDR3 is TGCGCCAGCAGCAAATCCCCGGGGAGTGAGCAGTTCTTC. Residues: CASSKSPGSEQFF.

In this sample, this clonotype turned up many times. The chain uses TRBV2 and TRBJ2-2, with 7 bases fitting TRBD2. V was clipped by 7 bases and J by 6 bases; unmatched bases: 5. CDR3 length: 13 residues. Germline loops: CDR1 SNHLY, CDR2 FYNNEI. In nucleotides, the CDR3 is TGTGCCAGCATTCGGGGGGAGGCCGGGGAGCTGTTTTTT. Its protein product is CASIRGEAGELFF.

The chain recombines TRBV7-9 with TRBJ1-3; the match to TRBD1 covers 7 bases. V lost 5 bases, J lost 8 bases, and 12 bases stayed unmatched. The CDR3 is made up of 15 amino acids. CDR1 is SEHNR, CDR2 FQNEAQ, per germline (reference sequence). CDR3 residues: CASSRRAGGVDTIYF. As DNA, the CDR3 is TGTGCCAGCAGCCGACGGGCAGGGGGAGTGGACACCATATATTTT.

This clonotype has only a few counts. The chain has TRBV20-1 and TRBJ2-1; 10 bases align to TRBD1. The V gene end was trimmed by 5 bases and the J gene end by 9 bases; junction bases not matched to a gene: 7. There are 13 residues in the CDR3. Germline-derived CDR1 and CDR2 are DFQATT and SNEGSKA (reference sequence). CDR3 amino acids: CSADRGRSGEQFF. CDR3 nucleotides: TGCAGTGCTGACAGGGGGCGCTCAGGTGAGCAGTTCTTC.

This clonotype was found many times. The chain couples TRBV6-2 or TRBV6-3 to TRBJ2-7; 10 nucleotides match TRBD2. Germline CDR1 reads MNHEY; CDR2 reads SVGEGT. The CDR3 consists of 17 residues. V lost 4 bases, J lost 2 bases, and 11 bases stayed unmatched. CDR3 sequence reads: CASSFNLAGATPYEQYF. The CDR3, as DNA: TGTGCCAGCAGTTTCAACCTAGCGGGGGCCACCCCCTACGAGCAGTACTTC.

V and J are TRBV6-1 and TRBJ2-3; 11 nucleotides agree with TRBD2. V lost 8 bases to trimming and J lost 3 bases; unmatched junction nucleotides: 13. The CDR3 extends over 17 amino acids. CDR1 is MNHNS and CDR2 is SASEGT in the germline V gene. CDR3 coding DNA: TGTGCCAGCCGCCCCTCGGTAGCGGGAGGGCTAACAGATACGCAGTATTTT. The encoded protein is CASRPSVAGGLTDTQYF.